Detailed here is one TCR beta chain. The authors extracted RNA and reverse transcribed it into cDNA as the sequencing template. Generated by immunoSEQ multiplex PCR, the TCRdb table keeps only in-frame clones and is missing some. This sample has 100,000 to 130,000 clones, with around 83% found just once. These data belong to a study of CD8+ T cells in alopecia areata. The length of the CDR3 is 16 residues. V dropped 3 bases and J dropped 3 bases, with 14 bases sitting between them. Looked up from germline, CDR1 is SGHTA and CDR2 is FQGNSA. The treatment here: oral pan-JAK inhibitor, 5-10 mg twice daily.

This sample comprised CD8+ T cells sorted from blood, obtained at week 24, from a patient treated with tofacitinib. The V and J genes are TRBV7-2 and TRBJ2-2; tentatively, D is TRBD2 (7 bases). The source of this sequence is a human donor with alopecia areata. The DNA of the CDR3 is TGTGCCAGCAGCTTCTGGGGCGGGGGCCACACCGGGGAGCTGTTTTTT. Translated: CASSFWGGGHTGELFF.